This passage covers 7 T cell receptor beta chains from one sample sequenced in a study of cytomegalovirus exposure and HLA in healthy donors. The PCR was carried out with 60 Vbeta primers and 13 Jbeta primers. Assay used: immunoSEQ multiplex PCR; TCRdb lists only in-frame clones, some missing. The sample lists 110,000 or so clones, about four fifths occurring once. Sequencing was carried out using PBMCs. These receptors were collected from a woman aged 40-49 years in good health and CMV-seronegative.

The chain uses TRBV27 and TRBJ2-1; 8 bases are shared with TRBD1. Per the germline V gene, CDR1 is MNHEY and CDR2 is SMNVEV (reference sequence). Unmatched junction bases numbered 7, after V lost 8 bases and J lost 4 bases. This CDR3 is built from 14 residues. The CDR3 sequence is CASGRDRGYNEQFF. CDR3 coding DNA: TGTGCCAGCGGACGCGACAGGGGATACAATGAGCAGTTCTTC.

This clone occurred a few times. V usage is TRBV4-1 and J usage is TRBJ2-7, with 9 bases aligning to TRBD1. The V and J ends lost 4 bases and 4 bases, in that order; junction bases with no gene match: 5. From germline, CDR1 is MGHRA and CDR2 YSYEKL. The CDR3 loop spans 14 amino acids. CDR3 amino acids: CASSLGQGTYEQYF. The CDR3 nucleotides read TGCGCCAGCAGCCTGGGACAGGGTACTTACGAGCAGTACTTC.

The genes are TRBV18 and TRBJ2-3; no reliable D call. CDR1 and CDR2 from the germline V gene are KGHSH and LQKENI. Trimming took 4 bases from V and 2 from J, leaving 16 bases between them. The CDR3 consists of 16 residues. The CDR3 loop is CASSQLLAEYTDTQYF. In DNA form, the CDR3 reads TGTGCCAGCTCACAATTGCTGGCGGAATACACAGATACGCAGTATTTT.

CDR3 nucleotide sequence: TGTGCCAGCAGCGTAGGGGAGCGGGAGGGCCGAGAGACCCAGTACTTC. Translated: CASSVGEREGRETQYF. The gene calls are TRBV9 and TRBJ2-5, with 10 bases that match TRBD2. V was clipped by 0 bases and J by 4 bases; unmatched bases: 6. There are 16 residues in the CDR3. In germline, CDR1 is SGDLS, CDR2 YYNGEE.

The CDR3 DNA follows: TGTGCCAGTAGTTGGAACAGGGGCATGAACACTGAAGCTTTCTTT. This gives the protein CASSWNRGMNTEAFF. The chain is built from TRBV19 and TRBJ1-1, with TRBD1 identical over 7 bases. The CDR3 consists of 15 residues. The trim removed 5 bases at V and 0 bases at J, leaving 6 bases unmatched. CDR1 and CDR2 from the germline V gene are LNHDA and SQIVND (reference sequence). Looking up the rest from reference TRBV19 and TRBJ1-1 gives the full variable domain: DGGITQSPKYLFRKEGQNVTLSCEQNLNHDAMYWYRQDPGQGLRLIYYSQIVNDFQKGDIAEGYSVSREKKESFPLTVTSAQKNPTAFYLCASSWNRGMNTEAFFGQGTRLTVV.

This clone was seen only once. The rearrangement links TRBV6-5 to TRBJ2-1; 7 positions match TRBD2. The CDR3 has 15 residues. CDR1 is MNHEY, CDR2 SVGAGI, per germline. The junction had 8 bases not matched to a gene; V was cut back by 4 bases and J by 5 bases. This CDR3 reads CASSSASGADNEQFF. The CDR3 bases are TGTGCCAGCAGTTCCGCAAGCGGGGCCGACAATGAGCAGTTCTTC.

The V and J genes are TRBV14 and TRBJ1-2; TRBD1 aligns across 7 bases. Per the germline V gene, CDR1 is SGHDN and CDR2 is FVKESK. This CDR3 region has 13 residues. V lost 6 bases and J lost 6; bases outside the gene matches: 7. The CDR3 nucleotides read TGTGCCAGCAGAGAAACAGGGGTAAATGGCTACACCTTC. Residues: CASRETGVNGYTF.